One and the same sample provided the 19 T cell receptor beta chains below, sequenced in a study of blood T cells in healthy people across ages. Combining a sample-barcoded 5' primer with a J-beta primer mix, a second PCR ran for roughly 7 to 12 cycles. TCRdb passed the 5' RACE reads through MiXCR, listing each CDR3 protein once. In the table there are 950,000 to 1,200,000 distinct CDR3 sequences, less than 45% of which are singletons. Material for sequencing was blood. Receptors originate from a man younger than 35 in good health.

The V gene is TRBV7-2, the J gene TRBJ2-7; the D gene is possibly TRBD1 (6 bases). Trimming took off 1 base at V and 2 bases at J, with 15 bases between the two ends. Germline V lookup: CDR1 SGHTA, CDR2 FQGNSA. CDR3 length equals 16 residues. Written as DNA, the CDR3 is TGTGCCAGCAGCTTAGGGGCACCTACAGGGACCTACGAGCAGTACTTC. The encoded protein is CASSLGAPTGTYEQYF.

This clonotype was seen more than once but under ten times. This chain links TRBV7-2 with TRBJ1-1; 10 bases line up with TRBD1. Germline values: CDR1 SGHTA, CDR2 FQGNSA. The CDR3 is 13 amino acids. J was trimmed by 6 bases and V by 4 bases; bases with no gene match: 2. CDR3 bases: TGTGCCAGCAGCTCTGGGACAGGGGCTGAAGCTTTCTTT. Protein: CASSSGTGAEAFF.

This clonotype was found a few times. The chain uses TRBV4-1 and TRBJ2-5, with D perhaps TRBD1 (6 bases). Germline V gene lookup returns CDR1 MGHRA and CDR2 YSYEKL. This CDR3 region has 15 residues. Trimming cost V 0 bases and J 2 bases, with 10 bases left between them. CDR3 DNA: TGCGCCAGCAGCCAAGATGCACAGGGACAAGAGACCCAGTACTTC. Translating it yields CASSQDAQGQETQYF.

DNA for the CDR3: TGTGCCAGCAGCTCCCAGGCAGGGGTGATGGATACGCAGTATTTT. The encoded protein is CASSSQAGVMDTQYF. The chain uses TRBV7-2 and TRBJ2-3; D possibly corresponds to TRBD1 (6 bases). Trimming removed 4 bases from V and 6 bases from J, with 17 bases in between. Looked up from germline, CDR1 is SGHTA and CDR2 is FQGNSA. CDR3 length: 15 residues. The variable domain in full, completed from reference TRBV7-2 and TRBJ2-3, reads GAGVSQSPSNKVTEKGKDVELRCDPISGHTALYWYRQSLGQGLEFLIYFQGNSAPDKSGLPSDRFSAERTGGSVSTLTIQRTQQEDSAVYLCASSSQAGVMDTQYFGPGTRLTVL.

This clonotype was counted ten times or more. The chain is built from TRBV29-1 and TRBJ2-3; 7 bases map to TRBD1. Germline-derived CDR1 and CDR2 are SQVTM and ANQGSEA. V was clipped by 5 bases and J by 11 bases; unmatched bases: 16. The CDR3 spans 14 residues. CDR3 protein: CSVQRQGERWGQYF. The CDR3 bases are TGCAGCGTTCAAAGACAGGGAGAACGATGGGGGCAGTATTTT.

The table lists this clonotype with a count of one. The chain combines TRBV5-1 with TRBJ2-1, with TRBD2 matching 8 bases. From germline, CDR1 is SGHRS and CDR2 YFSETQ. This CDR3 is built from 15 residues. Trimming removed 1 base from V and 9 bases from J; junction bases left unmatched: 9. The CDR3 DNA reads as TGCGCCAGCAGCTTGAACGGGGGGGTGAACGGTGAGCAGTTCTTC. Amino acid sequence: CASSLNGGVNGEQFF. The whole variable domain, filled in from reference TRBV5-1 and TRBJ2-1, reads KAGVTQTPRYLIKTRGQQVTLSCSPISGHRSVSWYQQTPGQGLQFLFEYFSETQRNKGNFPGRFSGRQFSNSRSEMNVSTLELGDSALYLCASSLNGGVNGEQFFGPGTRLTVL.

The sample holds a few counts of this clonotype. The genes are TRBV2 and TRBJ1-1; D possibly corresponds to TRBD1 (5 bases). Germline V gene data show CDR1 as SNHLY and CDR2 as FYNNEI. The V end was cut by 5 bases, the J end by 10 bases, with 14 bases between. CDR3 length: 12 amino acids. The CDR3 nucleotides read TGTGCCAGCAGTTACTACAATCAGGGAGCTTTCTTT. This codes for CASSYYNQGAFF.

V is TRBV30 and J is TRBJ2-7, with TRBD2 matching 8 bases. Per the germline V gene, CDR1 is GTSNPN and CDR2 is SVGIG (reference sequence). CDR3 length: 13 amino acids. V was pared by 2 bases and J by 5 bases, with 5 bases of the junction left unmatched. The CDR3 DNA reads TGTGCCTGGAGTCGGGAGGGTAATAACGAGCAGTACTTC. It is translated as CAWSREGNNEQYF.

The rearrangement joins TRBV3-1 to TRBJ2-1; TRBD2 is a possible D gene (5 bases). This CDR3 contains 17 residues. V lost 0 bases, J lost 2 bases, and 14 bases lay in between. Germline V CDR1 and CDR2: LGHDT, YNNKEL (reference sequence). The CDR3 sequence is CASSQDMAGGPYNEQFF. In DNA form, the CDR3 reads TGTGCCAGCAGCCAAGATATGGCGGGTGGACCCTACAATGAGCAGTTCTTC.

This clonotype was counted only a few times. The chain carries TRBV10-3 and TRBJ2-3, with D possibly matching TRBD1 (5 bases). Trimming left V 5 bases short and J 2 bases short, with 11 bases between. This CDR3 has 14 residues. Germline V gives CDR1 ENHRY, CDR2 SYGVKD. In nucleotides, the CDR3 is TGTGCCATCAGTCACAGGTCCTCCACAGATACGCAGTATTTT. Translation: CAISHRSSTDTQYF.

The gene calls are TRBV7-2 and TRBJ1-5; 10 bases fit TRBD1. This CDR3 is built from 14 residues. Germline V lookup: CDR1 SGHTA, CDR2 FQGNSA. The junction had 3 bases not matched to a gene; V was cut back by 4 bases and J by 6 bases. The CDR3 nucleotides read TGTGCCAGCAGCTCGTGGACAGGGGGTCAGCCCCAGCATTTT. Translated, it gives CASSSWTGGQPQHF.

This chain uses TRBV6-2 or TRBV6-3 with TRBJ2-7; D uncertain. This CDR3 has 12 residues. The germline V gene encodes CDR1 MNHEY and CDR2 SVGEGT. Trimming removed 5 bases from V and 3 bases from J, with 8 bases in between. In DNA form, the CDR3 reads TGTGCCAGCAGTACCCGGGTCTACGAGCAGTACTTC. It encodes CASSTRVYEQYF.

The sample holds a few counts of this clonotype. The chain recombines TRBV30 with TRBJ2-1, with TRBD2 identical over 12 bases. Germline values: CDR1 GTSNPN, CDR2 SVGIG (reference sequence). CDR3 length: 13 amino acids. Unmatched junction bases numbered 5, after V lost 8 bases and J lost 6 bases. Here the CDR3 DNA reads TGTGCCGAGCGACTAGCGGGGGCCAATGAGCAGTTCTTC. This translates into CAERLAGANEQFF. Variable domain in full (rest from reference TRBV30 and TRBJ2-1): SQTIHQWPATLVQPVGSPLSLECTVEGTSNPNLYWYRQAAGRGLQLLFYSVGIGQISSEVPQNLSASRPQDRQFILSSKKLLLSDSGFYLCAERLAGANEQFFGPGTRLTVL.

The chain carries TRBV7-2 and TRBJ1-6; D is uncertain. The germline V and J ends were trimmed by 1 base and 7 bases, with 14 bases remaining between them. The CDR3 length is 16 residues. In germline, CDR1 is SGHTA, CDR2 FQGNSA. The CDR3 DNA sequence: TGTGCCAGCAGCTTAGGTGGGCAGCATGGGAATTCACCCCTCCACTTT. It encodes CASSLGGQHGNSPLHF.

This clonotype was seen more than once but under ten times. The chain links TRBV11-2 to TRBJ2-1; a weak D match, TRBD1 (6 bases). This CDR3 is built from 16 residues. Looked up from germline, CDR1 is SGHAT and CDR2 is FQNNGV. The germline V and J ends were trimmed by 5 bases and 7 bases, with 21 bases remaining between them. The CDR3 protein is CASSPIRTESNNEQFF. The CDR3 DNA sequence: TGTGCCAGCAGCCCGATCCGGACAGAGTCCAATAATGAGCAGTTCTTC.

This clonotype occurred many times. Its ends do not fully match the called genes, so a read error is possible. The chain joins TRBV12-3 or TRBV12-4 to TRBJ1-1; tentatively, D is TRBD1 (5 bases). The CDR3 runs 11 residues. The CDR3 here is CASSLGAEAFF. CDR3 nucleotide sequence: TGTGCCAGCAGCTTAGGGGCAGAAGCTTTCTTT.

The V call is TRBV6-2 or TRBV6-3, the J call TRBJ1-5; D gene ambiguous. V shed 0 bases and J shed 7 bases, with 19 bases lying between them. The CDR3 covers 17 residues. CDR1 and CDR2 from the germline V gene are MNHEY and SVGEGT. Here the CDR3 reads CASSYSGARRVQQPQHF. DNA for the CDR3: TGTGCCAGCAGTTACTCGGGCGCACGGCGGGTACAACAGCCCCAGCATTTT.

The chain employs TRBV6-6 and TRBJ1-4, with no clear D. The CDR3 runs to 13 residues. Looked up from germline, CDR1 is MNHNY and CDR2 is SVGAGI (reference sequence). Trimming removed 5 bases from V and 7 bases from J, with 11 bases in between. The CDR3 sequence is CASSTWESEKLFF. The DNA of the CDR3 is TGTGCCAGCAGTACATGGGAGAGTGAAAAACTGTTTTTT.

The V and J genes are TRBV10-3 and TRBJ1-5; D is uncertain. Trimming took off 3 bases at V and 0 bases at J, with 6 bases between the two ends. The germline V gene encodes CDR1 ENHRY and CDR2 SYGVKD. CDR3 length: 14 amino acids. The CDR3 nucleotides read TGTGCCATCAGTGACGGGTATAGCAATCAGCCCCAGCATTTT. Protein product: CAISDGYSNQPQHF.